This T cell receptor (beta chain) originates from a study of T cell responses to AZD1222 COVID-19 vaccine. The table came from immunoSEQ multiplex PCR; TCRdb's copy has only in-frame clones and leaves some out. The sample includes 100,000 to 150,000 clones, 84% seen only once; the top ten take about 28%. V lost 2 bases, J lost 7 bases, and 15 bases lay in between. In germline, CDR1 is LNHDA, CDR2 SQIVND (reference sequence). The CDR3 contains 15 residues. Concerning this clone itself: What it recognizes is unknown.

Whole-study results and caveats: Vaccine-related CD4 TCRs covered spike, predominating at 160-218 and 743-854.

Sequencing was performed on peripheral blood, taken 28 days after the second AZD1222 dose. The sequence derives from an adult who received the AZD1222 COVID-19 vaccine. J is TRBJ1-5 and V is TRBV19, with D tentatively TRBD1 (5 bases). In DNA, the CDR3 is TGTGCCAGTAGTATAATGTATCAGGGAAGGCAGCCCCAGCATTTT. This translates into CASSIMYQGRQPQHF.